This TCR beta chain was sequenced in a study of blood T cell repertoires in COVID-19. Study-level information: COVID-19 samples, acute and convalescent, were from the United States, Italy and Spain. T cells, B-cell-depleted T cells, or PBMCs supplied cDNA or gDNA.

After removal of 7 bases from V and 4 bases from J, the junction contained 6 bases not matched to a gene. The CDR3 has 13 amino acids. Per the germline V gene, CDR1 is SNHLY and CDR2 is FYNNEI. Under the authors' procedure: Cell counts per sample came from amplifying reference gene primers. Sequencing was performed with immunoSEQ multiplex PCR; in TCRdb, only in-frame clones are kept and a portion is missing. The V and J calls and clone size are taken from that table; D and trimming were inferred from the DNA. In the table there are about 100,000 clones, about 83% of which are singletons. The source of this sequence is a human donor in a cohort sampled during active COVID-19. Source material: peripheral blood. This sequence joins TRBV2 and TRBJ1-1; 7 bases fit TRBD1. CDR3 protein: CASKFSGGTEAFF. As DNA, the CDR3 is TGTGCCAGCAAGTTTTCAGGGGGCACTGAAGCTTTCTTT.